What follows are 30 T cell receptor beta chains derived from one specimen sequenced in a study of shared clonotypes between healthy human individuals. Method: immunoSEQ multiplex PCR; TCRdb's copy keeps in-frame clones and lacks some. The repertoire holds roughly 1,100,000 clones, roughly 75% seen once, with approximately 1.5% in the top ten. Sequencing was performed on memory CD4+ T cells sorted from blood. The subset here: CD45RA-negative fraction. The source is a man younger than 35 in good health.

This clone has a handful of counts. V usage is TRBV30 and J usage is TRBJ1-2, with D possibly matching TRBD1 (6 bases). With 8 bases removed from V and 0 bases from J, the gap between germline ends came to 10 bases. CDR1 and CDR2 (germline): GTSNPN, SVGIG (reference sequence). The CDR3 loop spans 12 amino acids. The CDR3 coding sequence is TGTGCCGGGGGCCTCGCTAACTATGGCTACACCTTC. It yields the protein CAGGLANYGYTF.

V and J are TRBV7-9 and TRBJ2-7, with D perhaps TRBD1 (6 bases). The length of the CDR3 is 13 residues. Germline V gene sequence: CDR1 SEHNR, CDR2 FQNEAQ (reference sequence). V lost 5 bases to trimming and J lost 5 bases, with 13 bases between them. Here the CDR3 DNA reads TGTGCCAGCAGCGCCCGGACAGACGACGAGCAGTACTTC. This sequence encodes CASSARTDDEQYF.

J is TRBJ2-7 and V is TRBV6-6; a possible D gene is TRBD1 (6 bases). Germline CDR1 reads MNHNY; CDR2 reads SVGAGI (reference sequence). This CDR3 spans 14 amino acids. V was cut by 6 bases and J by 2 bases, with 14 bases left in between. The CDR3 bases are TGTGCCAGCAGCGACGTGGCAGGGGCCTACGAGCAGTACTTC. Its translation is CASSDVAGAYEQYF.

The rearrangement uses TRBV7-3 and TRBJ2-3; 7 nucleotides agree with TRBD2. The CDR3 runs to 15 residues. Germline CDR1 SGHTA, CDR2 FQGTGA. V trimming: 0 bases; J trimming: 3 bases; junction bases outside the gene matches: 3. CDR3 region: CASSLTPSGTDTQYF. In nucleotides, the CDR3 is TGTGCCAGCAGCTTAACGCCTAGCGGAACAGATACGCAGTATTTT. The variable domain in full, completed from reference TRBV7-3 and TRBJ2-3, reads GAGVSQTPSNKVTEKGKYVELRCDPISGHTALYWYRQSLGQGPEFLIYFQGTGAADDSGLPNDRFFAVRPEGSVSTLKIQRTERGDSAVYLCASSLTPSGTDTQYFGPGTRLTVL.

The chain combines TRBV5-4 with TRBJ2-1, with TRBD1 as a possible D gene (6 bases). The CDR3 is 16 amino acids. CDR1 SGHNT and CDR2 YYREEE come from the germline V gene (reference sequence). V shed 2 bases and J shed 3 bases, with 15 bases lying between them. The CDR3 DNA follows: TGTGCCAGCAGCTTAGAATTGAGGGGGTTCTACAATGAGCAGTTCTTC. Translated: CASSLELRGFYNEQFF. Filled out from reference TRBV5-4 and TRBJ2-1, the complete variable domain reads ETGVTQSPTHLIKTRGQQVTLRCSSQSGHNTVSWYQQALGQGPQFIFQYYREEENGRGNFPPRFSGLQFPNYSSELNVNALELDDSALYLCASSLELRGFYNEQFFGPGTRLTVL.

In this sample, this clone turned up a few times. The chain has TRBV30 and TRBJ1-2; D may be TRBD1 (5 bases). From germline, CDR1 is GTSNPN and CDR2 SVGIG (reference sequence). The length of the CDR3 is 13 residues. Trimming took 0 bases from V and 8 from J, leaving 13 bases between them. CDR3 bases: TGTGCCTGGAGTGTATCTCGGGGGAACGGCTACACCTTC. Amino acid sequence: CAWSVSRGNGYTF.

The V and J genes are TRBV19 and TRBJ2-6; D is uncertain. The length of the CDR3 is 15 residues. Trimming left V 9 bases short and J 2 bases short, with 14 bases between. The germline gives CDR1 LNHDA, CDR2 SQIVND (reference sequence). CDR3 in amino acids: CASLSLAAGANVLTF. CDR3 sequence (DNA): TGTGCCAGCCTAAGTCTCGCCGCTGGGGCCAACGTCCTGACTTTC.

The gene calls are TRBV6-6 and TRBJ2-3, with D possibly TRBD2 on 5 matching bases. The CDR3 is 12 amino acids. Germline V gene lookup returns CDR1 MNHNY and CDR2 SVGAGI (reference sequence). Trimming took 4 bases from V and 8 from J, leaving 10 bases between them. The CDR3 here is CASSSREGTQYF. CDR3 coding DNA: TGTGCCAGCAGTTCCCGGGAAGGTACGCAGTATTTT.

This CDR3 reads CATSRSVSSSTDTQYF. The CDR3 DNA reads TGTGCCACCAGCAGATCCGTCAGTTCTAGCACAGATACGCAGTATTTT. V is TRBV15 and J is TRBJ2-3, with unresolved D. Between the trimmed V and J ends, which lost 2 bases and 0 bases, there was a span of 12 bases. Germline-derived CDR1 and CDR2 are LNHNV and YYDKDF (reference sequence). The CDR3 is 16 amino acids.

This chain links TRBV4-3 with TRBJ2-2; 10 bases agree with TRBD2. The CDR3 covers 21 residues. Trimming at V came to 1 base and at J to 1 base, leaving 15 bases not matched to a gene. Per germline, CDR1 LGHNA and CDR2 YSLEER. The CDR3 DNA follows: TGCGCCAGCAGCCAAGGGAGTAAAGGACTAGCGGCCTGGGGGAACACCGGGGAGCTGTTTTTT. Protein product: CASSQGSKGLAAWGNTGELFF.

As DNA, the CDR3 is TGTGCCAGCAGCCTTTATGGGACTGCCAATCAGCCCCAGCATTTT. Residues: CASSLYGTANQPQHF. V is TRBV14 and J is TRBJ1-5; TRBD1 is a possible D gene (5 bases). The CDR3 sequence is 15 residues long. Trimming pared 4 bases from V and 3 bases from J, leaving 13 bases between. CDR1 is SGHDN and CDR2 is FVKESK in the germline V gene.

The chain has TRBV2 and TRBJ2-3; 8 bases agree with TRBD2. The CDR3 is 16 amino acids. The junction had 8 bases not matched to a gene; V was cut back by 4 bases and J by 2 bases. Germline values: CDR1 SNHLY, CDR2 FYNNEI. This CDR3 reads CASSAFSGITTDTQYF. CDR3 nucleotide sequence: TGTGCCAGCAGTGCCTTTAGCGGGATAACCACAGATACGCAGTATTTT. Based on the CDR3 plus reference TRBV2 and TRBJ2-3, the full variable domain is EPEVTQTPSHQVTQMGQEVILRCVPISNHLYFYWYRQILGQKVEFLVSFYNNEISEKSEIFDDQFSVERPDGSNFTLKIRSTKLEDSAMYFCASSAFSGITTDTQYFGPGTRLTVL.

For this clone: Within the sample, other DNA sequences also encode this same CDR3. The chain has TRBV18 and TRBJ2-1, with 8 nucleotides matching TRBD1. Trimming took 3 bases from V and 4 from J; bases not matched to a gene: 2. The CDR3 length is 14 residues. Per germline, CDR1 KGHSH and CDR2 LQKENI. The CDR3 protein is CASSPGQGYNEQFF. CDR3 nucleotide sequence: TGTGCCAGCTCACCTGGACAGGGATACAATGAGCAGTTCTTC.

This chain connects TRBV6-5 to TRBJ2-1; 8 bases align to TRBD1. CDR1 is MNHEY and CDR2 is SVGAGI in the germline V gene. The CDR3 is 15 residues long. V lost 4 bases and J lost 9; bases outside the gene matches: 11. CDR3 region: CASSSVTGGSGEQFF. CDR3 nucleotides: TGTGCCAGCAGTTCCGTCACAGGGGGATCGGGTGAGCAGTTCTTC.

The V call is TRBV2, the J call TRBJ2-2; the match to TRBD1 covers 8 bases. V lost 4 bases, J lost 3 bases, and 4 bases stayed unmatched. The CDR3 spans 15 residues. Germline-derived CDR1 and CDR2 are SNHLY and FYNNEI. This CDR3 is CASSAAGGYTGELFF. The CDR3, as DNA: TGTGCCAGCAGTGCAGCAGGGGGCTACACCGGGGAGCTGTTTTTT.

The CDR3 region is CASSQDDGNRGIRDTQYF. CDR3 bases: TGCGCCAGCAGCCAAGATGATGGGAACAGGGGGATTAGAGATACGCAGTATTTT. This sequence joins TRBV4-1 and TRBJ2-3; 8 positions agree with TRBD1. Trimming took 0 bases from V and 5 from J; bases not matched to a gene: 13. This CDR3 comprises 18 residues. Germline CDR1 reads MGHRA; CDR2 reads YSYEKL.

The chain couples TRBV5-6 to TRBJ2-3, with TRBD2 matching 9 bases. The CDR3 has 16 residues. J was trimmed by 7 bases and V by 5 bases; bases with no gene match: 14. From germline, CDR1 is SGHDT and CDR2 YYEEEE. The CDR3: CASSLGGSGSWNTQYF. In DNA form, the CDR3 reads TGTGCCAGCAGTCTAGGGGGTAGCGGGAGTTGGAATACGCAGTATTTT.

This clone appeared once. The chain recombines TRBV7-2 with TRBJ1-2, with D hard to call. This CDR3 is built from 12 residues. V was pared by 3 bases and J by 7 bases, with 9 bases between. Germline assignment: CDR1 SGHTA and CDR2 FQGNSA. CDR3 sequence: CASSFSGVGYTF. The CDR3 nucleotides are TGTGCCAGCAGCTTTTCCGGGGTTGGCTACACCTTC.

CDR3 in amino acids: CASGRDRKETQYF. The CDR3 DNA is TGTGCCAGCGGCAGGGACAGAAAAGAGACCCAGTACTTC. The chain recombines TRBV5-6 with TRBJ2-5; 7 positions agree with TRBD1. Germline V gene sequence: CDR1 SGHDT, CDR2 YYEEEE. This CDR3 contains 13 residues. V lost 7 bases to trimming and J lost 3 bases; unmatched junction nucleotides: 6.

Concerning this clone: The same CDR3 can be traced to other DNA sequences in this sample. The chain links TRBV6-1 to TRBJ1-5; no clear D gene. CDR3 length: 13 residues. Per germline, CDR1 MNHNS and CDR2 SASEGT. Trimming took 0 bases from V and 7 from J, leaving 7 bases between them. The CDR3 reads CASSEALRQPQHF. In DNA form, the CDR3 reads TGTGCCAGCAGTGAAGCGCTTCGACAGCCCCAGCATTTT.

The chain carries TRBV18 and TRBJ2-1; perhaps TRBD2 as D (5 bases). The ends were cut back, 3 bases at V and 5 bases at J, with 11 bases in the middle. CDR3 length: 14 amino acids. The germline V gene has CDR1 KGHSH and CDR2 LQKENI. This chain's CDR3 is CASSPSASNNEQFF. As DNA, the CDR3 is TGTGCCAGCTCACCGTCGGCTAGCAACAATGAGCAGTTCTTC.

The J gene is TRBJ2-7, the V gene TRBV7-2; the D call may be TRBD1 or TRBD2 (5 bases each). The CDR3 loop spans 11 amino acids. Trimming shortened V by 5 bases and J by 12 bases, and 14 bases separated the two germline ends. Per the germline V gene, CDR1 is SGHTA and CDR2 is FQGNSA. CDR3 sequence: CASSAREKLYF. In DNA, the CDR3 is TGTGCCAGCAGCGCCAGGGAGAAACTGTACTTC.

This clone was picked up a small number of times. Additional DNA sequences in this sample encode the identical CDR3. The genes are TRBV10-3 and TRBJ2-7; D ambiguous. CDR1 and CDR2 from the germline V gene are ENHRY and SYGVKD. V was trimmed by 0 bases and J by 1 base, leaving 7 bases between them. The CDR3 loop spans 14 amino acids. Written as DNA, the CDR3 is TGTGCCATCAGTGAGTCGACCGGATCCTACGAGCAGTACTTC. It codes for CAISESTGSYEQYF.

V gene TRBV5-1 combines with J gene TRBJ2-1; D uncertain. The CDR3 spans 16 residues. Germline V gene lookup returns CDR1 SGHRS and CDR2 YFSETQ. Trimming took 1 base from V and 0 from J, leaving 11 bases between them. The CDR3: CASSLSPASSYNEQFF. CDR3 DNA: TGCGCCAGCAGCTTGTCGCCAGCCAGCTCCTACAATGAGCAGTTCTTC. The entire variable domain, with the rest obtained from reference TRBV5-1 and TRBJ2-1, is as follows: KAGVTQTPRYLIKTRGQQVTLSCSPISGHRSVSWYQQTPGQGLQFLFEYFSETQRNKGNFPGRFSGRQFSNSRSEMNVSTLELGDSALYLCASSLSPASSYNEQFFGPGTRLTVL.

This clone occurred a few times. The gene calls are TRBV19 and TRBJ1-1; no firm D call. The CDR3 spans 13 residues. Germline CDR1 LNHDA, CDR2 SQIVND (reference sequence). The V end lost 10 bases, the J end lost 0 bases, and 12 bases lay between the germline ends. CDR3 coding DNA: TGTGCCACCCAGCAACAGATGAACACTGAAGCTTTCTTT. Protein product: CATQQQMNTEAFF.

The rearrangement joins TRBV18 to TRBJ1-1, with D maybe TRBD1 (5 bases). Germline V gene lookup returns CDR1 KGHSH and CDR2 LQKENI. This CDR3 is built from 13 residues. V was clipped by 5 bases and J by 11 bases, with 18 bases between them. The CDR3 sequence is CASSATTGVGAFF. The CDR3 DNA reads as TGTGCCAGCTCAGCTACAACGGGGGTCGGGGCTTTCTTT.

The chain has TRBV19 and TRBJ1-1, with TRBD1 identical over 8 bases. Germline-derived CDR1 and CDR2 are LNHDA and SQIVND (reference sequence). V gave up 3 bases and J gave up 1 base; unmatched junction bases: 1. The CDR3 loop spans 14 amino acids. The CDR3 region is CASSIGTGNTEAFF. The DNA for the CDR3 is TGTGCCAGTAGTATTGGGACAGGGAACACTGAAGCTTTCTTT.

The rearrangement uses TRBV29-1 and TRBJ2-5; D ambiguous. The J call may be incorrect, as the DNA end agrees better with TRBJ2-7. Germline loops: CDR1 SQVTM, CDR2 ANQGSEA. The CDR3 contains 15 residues. CDR3 sequence reads: CSVDLSSTGYYEQYF. In nucleotides, the CDR3 is TGCAGCGTTGATTTATCGAGTACCGGATATTACGAGCAGTACTTC.

The rearrangement links TRBV30 to TRBJ2-7; D is unresolved. Germline values: CDR1 GTSNPN, CDR2 SVGIG (reference sequence). Trimming took off 3 bases at V and 3 bases at J, with 9 bases between the two ends. The CDR3 has 12 residues. CDR3 sequence (DNA): TGTGCCTGGAGCGCTCAACGCTACGAGCAGTACTTC. Its protein product is CAWSAQRYEQYF.

This chain connects TRBV11-3 to TRBJ2-2; possible D gene TRBD1, 7 bases. Deletions cut 3 bases from V and 3 bases from J, with 14 bases between. The CDR3 is 16 residues long. CDR1 is SGHNT and CDR2 is YENEEA in the germline V gene. The CDR3 region is CASSFRGAQHTGELFF. The CDR3 bases are TGTGCCAGCAGCTTCAGGGGGGCACAGCACACCGGGGAGCTGTTTTTT.